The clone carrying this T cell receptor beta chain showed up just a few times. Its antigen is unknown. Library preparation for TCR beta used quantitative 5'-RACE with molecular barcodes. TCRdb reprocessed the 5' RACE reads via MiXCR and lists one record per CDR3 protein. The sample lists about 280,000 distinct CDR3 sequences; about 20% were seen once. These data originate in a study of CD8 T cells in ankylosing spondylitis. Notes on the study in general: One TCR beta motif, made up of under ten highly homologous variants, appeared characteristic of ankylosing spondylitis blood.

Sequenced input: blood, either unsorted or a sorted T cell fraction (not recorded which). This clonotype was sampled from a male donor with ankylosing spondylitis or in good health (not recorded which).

The chain's CDR3 is CSARVQGWGDTQYF. CDR3 DNA: TGCAGTGCTAGAGTACAGGGTTGGGGAGATACGCAGTATTTT. The chain uses TRBV20-1 and TRBJ2-3; a weak D match, TRBD1 (6 bases). This CDR3 spans 14 amino acids. From germline, CDR1 is DFQATT and CDR2 SNEGSKA (reference sequence). Deletions cut 1 base from V and 5 bases from J, with 13 bases between.